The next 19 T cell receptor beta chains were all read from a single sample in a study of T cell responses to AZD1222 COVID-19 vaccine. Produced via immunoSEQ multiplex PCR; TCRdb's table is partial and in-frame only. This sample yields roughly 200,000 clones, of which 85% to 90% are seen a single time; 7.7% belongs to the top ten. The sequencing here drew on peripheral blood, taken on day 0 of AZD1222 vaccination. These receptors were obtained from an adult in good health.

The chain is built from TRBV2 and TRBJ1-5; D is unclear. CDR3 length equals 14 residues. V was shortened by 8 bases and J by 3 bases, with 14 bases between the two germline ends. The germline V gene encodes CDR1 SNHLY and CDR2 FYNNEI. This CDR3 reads CASGREGNNQPQHF. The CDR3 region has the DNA TGTGCCAGCGGTCGGGAGGGTAACAATCAGCCCCAGCATTTT.

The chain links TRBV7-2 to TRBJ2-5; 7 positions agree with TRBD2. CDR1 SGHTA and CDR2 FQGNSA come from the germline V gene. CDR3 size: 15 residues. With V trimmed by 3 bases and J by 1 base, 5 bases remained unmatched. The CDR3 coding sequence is TGTGCCAGCAGCTTCCGGGCGGGGGTCCAAGAGACCCAGTACTTC. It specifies CASSFRAGVQETQYF.

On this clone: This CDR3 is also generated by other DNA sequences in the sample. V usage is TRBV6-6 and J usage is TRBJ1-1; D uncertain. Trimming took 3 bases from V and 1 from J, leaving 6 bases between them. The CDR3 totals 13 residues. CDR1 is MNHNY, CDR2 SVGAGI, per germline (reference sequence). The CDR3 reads CASSYGSNTEAFF. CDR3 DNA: TGTGCCAGCAGTTATGGGTCGAACACTGAAGCTTTCTTT.

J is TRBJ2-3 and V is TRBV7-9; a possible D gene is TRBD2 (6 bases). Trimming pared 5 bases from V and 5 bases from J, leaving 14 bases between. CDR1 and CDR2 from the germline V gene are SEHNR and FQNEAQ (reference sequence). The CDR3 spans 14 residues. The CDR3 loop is CASSPGGVGDTQYF. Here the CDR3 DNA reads TGTGCCAGCAGCCCTGGAGGGGTTGGAGATACGCAGTATTTT.

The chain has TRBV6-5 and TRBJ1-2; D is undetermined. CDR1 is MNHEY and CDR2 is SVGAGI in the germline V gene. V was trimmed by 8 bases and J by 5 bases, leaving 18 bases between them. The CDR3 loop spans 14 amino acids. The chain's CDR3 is CASGTTDGKYGYTF. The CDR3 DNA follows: TGTGCCAGCGGAACCACGGACGGCAAGTATGGCTACACCTTC.

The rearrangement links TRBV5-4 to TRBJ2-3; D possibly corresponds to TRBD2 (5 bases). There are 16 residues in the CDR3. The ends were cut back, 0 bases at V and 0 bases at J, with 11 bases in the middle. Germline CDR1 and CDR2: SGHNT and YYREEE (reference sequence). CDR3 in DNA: TGTGCCAGCAGCTTGGCGGGGAAGCGAAGCACAGATACGCAGTATTTT. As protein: CASSLAGKRSTDTQYF.

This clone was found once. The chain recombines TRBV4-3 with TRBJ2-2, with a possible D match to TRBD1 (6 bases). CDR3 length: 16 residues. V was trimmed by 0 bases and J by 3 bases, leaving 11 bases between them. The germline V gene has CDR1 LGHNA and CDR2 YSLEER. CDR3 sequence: CASSQDNRDHTGELFF. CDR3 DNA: TGCGCCAGCAGCCAAGATAACAGGGATCACACCGGGGAGCTGTTTTTT.

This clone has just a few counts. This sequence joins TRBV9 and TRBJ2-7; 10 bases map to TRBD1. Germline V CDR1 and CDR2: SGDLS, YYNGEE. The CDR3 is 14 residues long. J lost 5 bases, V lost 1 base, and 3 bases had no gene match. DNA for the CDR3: TGTGCCAGCAGCGTATTTGGGACAGGGGACGAGCAGTACTTC. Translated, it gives CASSVFGTGDEQYF.

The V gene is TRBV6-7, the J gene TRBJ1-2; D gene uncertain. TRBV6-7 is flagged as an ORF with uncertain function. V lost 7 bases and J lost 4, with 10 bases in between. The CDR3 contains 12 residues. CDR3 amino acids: CASIREAYGYTF. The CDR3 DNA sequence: TGTGCCAGCATTCGGGAGGCCTATGGCTACACCTTC.

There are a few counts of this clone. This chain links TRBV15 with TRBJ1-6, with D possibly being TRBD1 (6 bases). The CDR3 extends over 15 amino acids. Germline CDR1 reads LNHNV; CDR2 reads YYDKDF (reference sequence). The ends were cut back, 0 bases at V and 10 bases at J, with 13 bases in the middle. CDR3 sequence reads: CATSREQGVGSPLHF. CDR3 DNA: TGTGCCACCAGCAGAGAACAGGGAGTAGGCTCACCCCTCCACTTT.

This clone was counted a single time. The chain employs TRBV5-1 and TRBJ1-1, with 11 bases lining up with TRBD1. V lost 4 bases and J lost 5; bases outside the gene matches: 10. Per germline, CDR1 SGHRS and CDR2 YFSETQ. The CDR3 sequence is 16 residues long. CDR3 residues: CASSPRPGTGGTEAFF. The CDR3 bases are TGCGCCAGCAGCCCCCGTCCCGGGACAGGGGGAACTGAAGCTTTCTTT.

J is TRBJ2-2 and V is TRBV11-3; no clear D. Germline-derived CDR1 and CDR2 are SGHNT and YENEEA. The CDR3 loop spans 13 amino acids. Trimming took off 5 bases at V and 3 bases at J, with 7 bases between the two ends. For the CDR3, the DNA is TGTGCCAGCAGCCCCCGCCACACCGGGGAGCTGTTTTTT. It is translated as CASSPRHTGELFF.

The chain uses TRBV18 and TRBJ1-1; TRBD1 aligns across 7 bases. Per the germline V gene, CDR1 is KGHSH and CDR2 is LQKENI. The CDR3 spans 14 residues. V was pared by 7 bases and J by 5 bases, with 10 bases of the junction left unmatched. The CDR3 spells CASFDDRVRTEAFF. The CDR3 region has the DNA TGTGCCAGCTTCGACGACAGGGTGAGAACTGAAGCTTTCTTT.

CDR3 sequence reads: CASSFSTEQYF. CDR3 DNA: TGTGCCAGCAGTTTCTCGACCGAGCAGTACTTC. The V and J genes are TRBV12-3 or TRBV12-4 and TRBJ2-7; D is undetermined. Trimming removed 3 bases at V and 6 bases at J, with 6 bases between. The CDR3 length is 11 residues.

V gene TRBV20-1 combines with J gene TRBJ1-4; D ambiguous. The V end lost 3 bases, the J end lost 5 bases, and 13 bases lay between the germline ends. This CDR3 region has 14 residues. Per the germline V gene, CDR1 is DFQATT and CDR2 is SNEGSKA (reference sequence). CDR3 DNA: TGCAGTGCTAGTAGTGGGTCGGGGAATGAAAAACTGTTTTTT. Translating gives CSASSGSGNEKLFF.

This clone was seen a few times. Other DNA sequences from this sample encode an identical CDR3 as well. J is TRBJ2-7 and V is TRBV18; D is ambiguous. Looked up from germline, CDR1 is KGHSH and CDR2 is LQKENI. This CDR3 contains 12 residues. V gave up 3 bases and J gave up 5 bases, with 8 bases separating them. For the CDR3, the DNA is TGTGCCAGCTCACCTCGCGACGACGAGCAGTACTTC. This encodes CASSPRDDEQYF. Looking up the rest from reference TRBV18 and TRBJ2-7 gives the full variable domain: NAGVMQNPRHLVRRRGQEARLRCSPMKGHSHVYWYRQLPEEGLKFMVYLQKENIIDESGMPKERFSAEFPKEGPSILRIQQVVRGDSAAYFCASSPRDDEQYFGPGTRLTVT.

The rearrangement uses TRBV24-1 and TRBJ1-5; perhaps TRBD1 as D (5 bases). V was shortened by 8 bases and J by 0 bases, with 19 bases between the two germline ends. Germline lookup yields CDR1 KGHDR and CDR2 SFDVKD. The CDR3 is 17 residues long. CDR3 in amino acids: CATKTRGTTYSNQPQHF. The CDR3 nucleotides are TGTGCCACCAAAACCCGGGGGACTACCTATAGCAATCAGCCCCAGCATTTT.

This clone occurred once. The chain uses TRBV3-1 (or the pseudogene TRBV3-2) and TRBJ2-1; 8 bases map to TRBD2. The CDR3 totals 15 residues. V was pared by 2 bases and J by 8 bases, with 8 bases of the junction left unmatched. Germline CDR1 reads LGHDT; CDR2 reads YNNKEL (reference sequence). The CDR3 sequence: CASSQTGGPGDEQFF. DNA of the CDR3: TGTGCCAGCAGCCAAACGGGGGGGCCCGGGGATGAGCAGTTCTTC.

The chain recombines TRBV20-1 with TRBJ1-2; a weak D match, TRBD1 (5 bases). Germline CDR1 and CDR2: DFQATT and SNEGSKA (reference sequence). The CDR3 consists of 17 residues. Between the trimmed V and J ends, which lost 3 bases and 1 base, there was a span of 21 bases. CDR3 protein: CSASVRRPDNINYGYTF. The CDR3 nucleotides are TGCAGTGCTAGTGTGAGAAGGCCGGACAATATTAACTATGGCTACACCTTC.